Each of the 29 T cell receptor beta chains below was sequenced from the same sample in a study of blood T cell repertoires in COVID-19 (TCRdb year 2020). Library generation was performed with the immunoSEQ multiplex PCR assay. TCRdb carries this immuneACCESS record with in-frame sequences only. Its versions omit some clonotypes, under half of them owing to an unresolved V gene in the studies checked, with the rest unexplained. The sample yields 60,000 to 80,000 clones; approximately 88% were counted once. The ten largest clones take up about 6.4% of the sample. The sample taken for sequencing was peripheral blood. These receptors came from a woman aged 70 to 79 with acute or convalescent COVID-19.

This chain connects TRBV3-1 (or the pseudogene TRBV3-2) to TRBJ2-2; 9 nucleotides agree with TRBD2. V lost 1 base and J lost 4; bases outside the gene matches: 4. Germline V gene data show CDR1 as LGHDT and CDR2 as YNNKEL (reference sequence). CDR3 length: 16 amino acids. The CDR3 loop is CASSQASAGGTGELFF. The DNA for the CDR3 is TGTGCCAGCAGCCAAGCATCAGCGGGAGGCACCGGGGAGCTGTTTTTT.

This sequence joins TRBV30 and TRBJ2-5; tentative D call: TRBD2 (6 bases). This CDR3 region has 13 residues. Germline V gene lookup returns CDR1 GTSNPN and CDR2 SVGIG (reference sequence). Trimming took off 2 bases at V and 4 bases at J, with 11 bases between the two ends. CDR3 loop: CAWSSGGGETQYF. CDR3 DNA: TGTGCCTGGAGTTCTGGGGGAGGAGAGACCCAGTACTTC.

V gene TRBV6-6 combines with J gene TRBJ2-2; D might be TRBD1 (5 bases). Germline CDR1 and CDR2: MNHNY and SVGAGI (reference sequence). V lost 6 bases and J 5 bases, leaving 16 bases between the germline ends. The CDR3 extends over 15 amino acids. The CDR3 sequence: CASSTGPSETGELFF. CDR3 sequence (DNA): TGTGCCAGCAGCACAGGTCCCTCCGAAACCGGGGAGCTGTTTTTT.

The V call is TRBV6-5, the J call TRBJ2-1, with 7 bases lining up with TRBD1. In germline, CDR1 is MNHEY, CDR2 SVGAGI. V was clipped by 3 bases and J by 0 bases; unmatched bases: 5. The CDR3 contains 16 residues. CDR3 DNA sequence: TGTGCCAGCAGTTATTCACAGGGGCCCTCCTACAATGAGCAGTTCTTC. Protein product: CASSYSQGPSYNEQFF.

The chain joins TRBV28 to TRBJ2-3; 14 positions match TRBD2. J gave up 0 bases and V 5 bases, and 10 bases lay outside the gene matches. The V gene's germline CDR1 is MDHEN and CDR2 SYDVKM. The length of the CDR3 is 19 residues. The CDR3 protein is CASSPGGLAGGGSTDTQYF. In DNA form, the CDR3 reads TGTGCCAGCAGTCCAGGAGGACTAGCGGGAGGTGGGAGCACAGATACGCAGTATTTT.

The gene calls are TRBV21-1 and TRBJ2-5; the D call of TRBD2 is as the table states it, not checked on the DNA. TRBV21-1 is recorded as a pseudogene. This CDR3 spans 18 amino acids. CDR3 amino acids: CACTSGTSGRPPQETQYF. The CDR3 DNA follows: TGTGCCTGTACCTCCGGGACTAGCGGGAGGCCCCCCCAAGAGACCCAGTACTTC.

The chain is built from TRBV5-4 and TRBJ2-2; D remains unclear. This CDR3 contains 13 residues. Per germline, CDR1 SGHNT and CDR2 YYREEE (reference sequence). V was cut by 4 bases and J by 5 bases, with 9 bases left in between. This CDR3 reads CASSPSLTGELFF. CDR3 bases: TGTGCCAGCAGCCCCTCCCTGACCGGGGAGCTGTTTTTT.

The chain combines TRBV27 with TRBJ1-2, with D hard to call. Germline lookup yields CDR1 MNHEY and CDR2 SMNVEV (reference sequence). The CDR3 length is 15 residues. Trimming removed 2 bases at V and 4 bases at J, with 14 bases between. Here the CDR3 DNA reads TGTGCCAGCAGTTTAGGCAGTACCATGATCTATGGCTACACCTTC. Its protein is CASSLGSTMIYGYTF.

This sequence joins TRBV9 and TRBJ1-3, with D uncertain. The CDR3 spans 16 residues. Trimming pared 1 base from V and 4 bases from J, leaving 15 bases between. Germline CDR1 is SGDLS and CDR2 is YYNGEE. CDR3 region: CASSVSSLSGGNTIYF. The CDR3 DNA sequence: TGTGCCAGCAGCGTATCTTCTCTGTCCGGGGGAAACACCATATATTTT.

This CDR3 reads CASRLGNTEAFF. In DNA form, the CDR3 reads TGTGCCAGCAGACTCGGGAACACTGAAGCTTTCTTT. The chain recombines TRBV27 with TRBJ1-1; no firm D call. This CDR3 has 12 residues. Trimming removed 6 bases from V and 1 base from J, with 6 bases in between. CDR1 is MNHEY and CDR2 is SMNVEV in the germline V gene (reference sequence).

A few counts support this clone. In nucleotides, the CDR3 is TGTGCCAGCAGGGGGGGGCTGTTCAAAGGAAACACCATATATTTT. This codes for CASRGGLFKGNTIYF. The J gene is TRBJ1-3, the V gene TRBV2, with a weak D call TRBD1 (6 bases). This CDR3 region has 15 residues. Trimming removed 6 bases from V and 4 bases from J, with 16 bases in between. Germline assignment: CDR1 SNHLY and CDR2 FYNNEI.

The chain links TRBV28 to TRBJ1-3; D uncertain. Germline CDR1 is MDHEN and CDR2 is SYDVKM. With 2 bases removed from V and 3 bases from J, the gap between germline ends came to 8 bases. The CDR3 extends over 14 amino acids. The CDR3 sequence: CASSLTRIGNTIYF. The CDR3 DNA reads TGTGCCAGCAGTTTAACCAGGATTGGAAACACCATATATTTT.

The chain carries TRBV12-5 and TRBJ1-1; D remains ambiguous. The CDR3 is 14 amino acids. Germline V CDR1 and CDR2: LGHNT, FRNRAP. Trimming took 0 bases from V and 4 from J, leaving 9 bases between them. The CDR3 sequence: CASGLVRERTEAFF. In nucleotides, the CDR3 is TGTGCTAGTGGTTTGGTACGGGAACGCACTGAAGCTTTCTTT.

Only one count was recorded for this clone. The genes are TRBV2 and TRBJ1-4; 8 positions match TRBD1. J lost 2 bases, V lost 6 bases, and 11 bases had no gene match. Looked up from germline, CDR1 is SNHLY and CDR2 is FYNNEI. This CDR3 has 17 residues. This chain's CDR3 is CASREPGGAGTNEKLFF. CDR3 in DNA: TGTGCCAGCAGGGAGCCAGGGGGCGCAGGTACTAATGAAAAACTGTTTTTT.

This rearrangement joins TRBV2 to TRBJ2-4; 7 positions match TRBD1. The length of the CDR3 is 12 residues. After removal of 4 bases from V and 9 bases from J, the junction contained 3 bases not matched to a gene. In germline, CDR1 is SNHLY, CDR2 FYNNEI. CDR3 sequence (DNA): TGTGCCAGCAGTGGGGACAGAGCCATTCAGTACTTC. Protein product: CASSGDRAIQYF.

The rearrangement joins TRBV3-1 (or the pseudogene TRBV3-2) to TRBJ1-1; D not certain. This CDR3 has 14 residues. The ends were cut back, 0 bases at V and 1 base at J, with 6 bases in the middle. Germline V CDR1 and CDR2: LGHDT, YNNKEL (reference sequence). CDR3 sequence (DNA): TGTGCCAGCAGCCAAGAGGCGGAGAACACTGAAGCTTTCTTT. Amino acids: CASSQEAENTEAFF.

The chain links TRBV5-6 to TRBJ2-1, with a weak D call TRBD1 (6 bases). Germline CDR1 reads SGHDT; CDR2 reads YYEEEE. Trimming took off 1 base at V and 6 bases at J, with 11 bases between the two ends. The CDR3 is 14 residues long. CDR3 residues: CASSLTGQGNEQFF. As DNA, the CDR3 is TGTGCCAGCAGCTTGACGGGACAAGGCAATGAGCAGTTCTTC.

This sequence joins TRBV30 and TRBJ2-1; D perhaps matches TRBD2 (6 bases). Germline CDR1 and CDR2: GTSNPN and SVGIG (reference sequence). The V gene lost 2 bases and the J gene lost 9 bases, with 14 bases spanning the gap. The CDR3 has 13 amino acids. The CDR3 coding sequence is TGTGCCTGGAGTCACCTGCGGGGTGGTGAGCAGTTCTTC. The encoded protein is CAWSHLRGGEQFF. Variable domain in full (rest from reference TRBV30 and TRBJ2-1): SQTIHQWPATLVQPVGSPLSLECTVEGTSNPNLYWYRQAAGRGLQLLFYSVGIGQISSEVPQNLSASRPQDRQFILSSKKLLLSDSGFYLCAWSHLRGGEQFFGPGTRLTVL.

The J gene is TRBJ1-2, the V gene TRBV19, with a possible D match to TRBD1 (6 bases). Germline CDR1 and CDR2: LNHDA and SQIVND (reference sequence). CDR3 length equals 12 residues. V was cut by 6 bases and J by 8 bases, with 13 bases left in between. The CDR3 DNA follows: TGTGCCAGTAGGCCACAGGGTAAAGGCTACACCTTC. Protein: CASRPQGKGYTF.

Comments on this clone: Other DNA sequences in this sample translate to the same CDR3. V and J are TRBV5-4 and TRBJ1-4; the D gene is possibly TRBD1 (5 bases). V was clipped by 8 bases and J by 7 bases, with 15 bases between them. The CDR3 length is 13 residues. Germline assignment: CDR1 SGHNT and CDR2 YYREEE (reference sequence). In DNA form, the CDR3 reads TGTGCCAGTGCTGGGCAGGGAAGTGAAAAACTGTTTTTT. It yields the protein CASAGQGSEKLFF.

The chain employs TRBV28 and TRBJ1-1, with D perhaps matching TRBD1 (6 bases). Germline CDR1 reads MDHEN; CDR2 reads SYDVKM. With 8 bases removed from V and 0 bases from J, the gap between germline ends came to 19 bases. This CDR3 comprises 16 residues. CDR3 DNA: TGTGCCAGCCGGCCCATAAATGGACAGATGAACACTGAAGCTTTCTTT. It translates to CASRPINGQMNTEAFF.

The chain is built from TRBV4-2 and TRBJ2-1; 13 nucleotides align to TRBD2. The junction had 10 bases not matched to a gene; V was cut back by 2 bases and J by 9 bases. The germline CDR1 and CDR2 sequences are LGHNA and YNFKEQ. The CDR3 loop spans 17 amino acids. The CDR3 loop reads CASSQIKLAGGPSEQFF. The DNA for the CDR3 is TGTGCCAGCAGCCAAATAAAACTAGCGGGAGGGCCTAGTGAGCAGTTCTTC.

A remark on this clone: The junction and the germline gene differ at one end; a read error may be behind it. This chain links TRBV18 with TRBJ2-7, with 7 bases identical to TRBD1. CDR3 length: 12 amino acids. From germline, CDR1 is KGHSH and CDR2 LQKENI. This CDR3 reads CASSADRANEFF. As DNA, the CDR3 is TGTGCCAGCTCGGCAGACAGGGCGAATGAGTTCTTC.

This chain links TRBV7-6 with TRBJ2-7; the D gene is possibly TRBD1 (6 bases). The CDR3 length is 11 residues. Trimming left V 6 bases short and J 9 bases short, with 12 bases between. Germline CDR1 SGHVS, CDR2 FNYEAQ. The CDR3 coding sequence is TGTGCCAGCAGTTCACAGGGTTGGCAGTACTTC. As protein: CASSSQGWQYF.

The gene calls are TRBV5-6 and TRBJ2-3; 9 bases map to TRBD1. The length of the CDR3 is 15 residues. J lost 2 bases, V lost 3 bases, and 4 bases had no gene match. Germline V CDR1 and CDR2: SGHDT, YYEEEE. The CDR3 region has the DNA TGTGCCAGCAGCTCCGGGACAGGGCTCACAGATACGCAGTATTTT. The encoded protein is CASSSGTGLTDTQYF. Drawing the rest from reference TRBV5-6 and TRBJ2-3, the complete variable domain is DAGVTQSPTHLIKTRGQQVTLRCSPKSGHDTVSWYQQALGQGPQFIFQYYEEEERQRGNFPDRFSGHQFPNYSSELNVNALLLGDSALYLCASSSGTGLTDTQYFGPGTRLTVL.

This chain's CDR3 is CATSSPRDRGANEKLFF. The CDR3 coding sequence is TGTGCCACCAGCTCCCCACGGGACAGGGGGGCTAATGAAAAACTGTTTTTT. This rearrangement joins TRBV15 to TRBJ1-4; 11 bases are a match to TRBD1. Trimming at V came to 5 bases and at J to 3 bases, leaving 8 bases not matched to a gene. CDR3 length equals 17 residues. In germline, CDR1 is LNHNV, CDR2 YYDKDF (reference sequence).

The chain employs TRBV5-4 and TRBJ2-3; possible D gene TRBD1, 6 bases. With 2 bases removed from V and 2 bases from J, the gap between germline ends came to 12 bases. Germline values: CDR1 SGHNT, CDR2 YYREEE (reference sequence). The CDR3 consists of 15 residues. The CDR3 loop reads CASSLQGRNTDTQYF. The CDR3 nucleotides are TGTGCCAGCAGCTTACAGGGTAGGAACACAGATACGCAGTATTTT.

The J gene is TRBJ2-7, the V gene TRBV27; 12 bases are shared with TRBD2. V shed 6 bases and J 3 bases; nucleotides not matched to a gene: 3. Germline assignment: CDR1 MNHEY and CDR2 SMNVEV (reference sequence). The CDR3 contains 14 residues. This CDR3 is CASRTSGGIYEQYF. In nucleotides, the CDR3 is TGTGCCAGCAGGACTAGCGGGGGTATCTACGAGCAGTACTTC.

The rearrangement uses TRBV7-3 and TRBJ2-3; 11 positions agree with TRBD2. Germline V gene data show CDR1 as SGHTA and CDR2 as FQGTGA. J was trimmed by 5 bases and V by 4 bases; bases with no gene match: 11. The CDR3 contains 17 residues. CDR3 coding DNA: TGTGCCAGCAGCTCTGGGACTAGCGGTAAGGGGGAAGATACGCAGTATTTT. The encoded protein is CASSSGTSGKGEDTQYF.